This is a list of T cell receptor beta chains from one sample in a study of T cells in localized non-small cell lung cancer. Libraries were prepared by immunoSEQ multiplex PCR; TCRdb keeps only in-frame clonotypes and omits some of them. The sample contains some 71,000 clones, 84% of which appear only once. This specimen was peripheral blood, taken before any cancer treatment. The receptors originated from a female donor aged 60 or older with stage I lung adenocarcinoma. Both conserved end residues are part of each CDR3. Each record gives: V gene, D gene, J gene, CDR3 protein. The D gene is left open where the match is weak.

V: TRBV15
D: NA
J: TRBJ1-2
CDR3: CATSIRGGTSGYTF

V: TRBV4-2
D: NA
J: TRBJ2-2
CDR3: CASSQYGRRATGELFF

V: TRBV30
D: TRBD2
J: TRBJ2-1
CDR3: CAWSSGSGSGISSYNEQFF

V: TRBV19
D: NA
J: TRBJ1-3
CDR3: CASSDGQIGNTIYF

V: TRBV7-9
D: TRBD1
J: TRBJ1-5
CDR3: CASSRGTGGDQPQHF

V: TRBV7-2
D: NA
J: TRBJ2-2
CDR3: CASSPSGLNTGELFF

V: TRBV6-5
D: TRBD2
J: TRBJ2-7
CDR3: CASSYSPSGDSYEQYF

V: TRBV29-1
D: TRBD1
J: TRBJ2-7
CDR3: CSVDRTGTYEQYF

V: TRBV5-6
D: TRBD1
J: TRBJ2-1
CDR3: CASSYGTAYNEQFF

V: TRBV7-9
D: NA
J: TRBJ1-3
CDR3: CASSPKDTGTGNTIYF

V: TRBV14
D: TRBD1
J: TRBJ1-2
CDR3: CASSQATGGYGYTF

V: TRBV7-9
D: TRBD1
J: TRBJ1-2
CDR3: CASSSDRDIYGYTF

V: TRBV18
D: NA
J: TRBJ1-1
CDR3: CASSPGDGPLAFF

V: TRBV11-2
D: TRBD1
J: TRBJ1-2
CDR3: CASSLDRGTDGYTF

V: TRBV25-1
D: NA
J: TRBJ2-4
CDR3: CASSELYSAKNIQYF

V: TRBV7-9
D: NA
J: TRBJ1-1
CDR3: CASSSGDIEAFF

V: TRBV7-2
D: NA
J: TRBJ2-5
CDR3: CASSAFTAFQETQYF

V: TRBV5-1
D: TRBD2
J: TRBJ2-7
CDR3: CASRIAGGYEQYF

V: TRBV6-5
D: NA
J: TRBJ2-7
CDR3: CASTRGDEQYF

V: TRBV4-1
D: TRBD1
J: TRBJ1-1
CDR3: CASSQVRDSGGTEAFF

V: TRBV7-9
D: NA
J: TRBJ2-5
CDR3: CASSPDRRSLQETQYF

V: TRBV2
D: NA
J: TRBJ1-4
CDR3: CASSARAANEKLFF

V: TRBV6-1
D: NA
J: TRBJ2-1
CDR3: CASSEGTPISEQFF

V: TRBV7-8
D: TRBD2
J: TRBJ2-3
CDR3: CASSSYSGTEVDTQYF

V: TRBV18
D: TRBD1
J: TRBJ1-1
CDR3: CASSLGQAEAFF